This record looks at one TCR beta chain sequence and its context. No antigen is known for it. The protocol was immunoSEQ multiplex PCR, while the TCRdb copy is restricted to in-frame clones and leaves out a portion. The profile shows 120,000 or so clones, around 92% of them singletons. These data originate in a study of T cell responses to AZD1222 COVID-19 vaccine. Study-level information: Timing groups of about 4 and about 12 weeks for second doses were pooled.

The study, taken as a whole, reports: Donors, mostly white British, included more females; clonal diversity was possibly underestimated. Just a handful of AZD1222 recipients tested seropositive at baseline.

This CDR3 has 17 amino acids. Between the trimmed V and J ends, which lost 3 bases and 2 bases, there was a span of 17 bases. Germline V CDR1 and CDR2: MDHEN, SYDVKM. Sequences were derived from peripheral blood, sampled on day 0 of AZD1222 vaccination. The sequence was obtained from an adult in good health. This sequence joins TRBV28 and TRBJ1-3; possible D gene TRBD1, 5 bases. The CDR3 sequence: CASSFPRRLDTGNTIYF. The CDR3 nucleotides read TGTGCCAGCAGTTTTCCCCGGAGGCTGGACACTGGAAACACCATATATTTT.